Sequencing of this T cell receptor beta chain was carried out in a study of blood T cell repertoires in COVID-19. About the study: Acute and convalescent COVID-19 specimens originated in the United States, Italy and Spain.

The CDR3 runs 12 residues. Trimming removed 2 bases from V and 10 bases from J, with 10 bases in between. CDR1 and CDR2 from the germline V gene are SGHDT and YYEEEE. Study processing details: Amplification of reference gene primers was used by the study to estimate nucleated cell counts. Produced via immunoSEQ multiplex PCR; TCRdb's table is partial and in-frame only. V, J and clone size were drawn from that table, and D and trimming were deduced from the DNA. In the table there are approximately 150,000 clones, under 90% of which are singletons. The chain carries TRBV5-6 and TRBJ2-1, with unresolved D. The sequenced sample consisted of PBMCs or T cells enriched from blood (not recorded which). The TCR originated in a man aged 45-65 years in a cohort exposed to, infected with or recovered from COVID-19 (not recorded which). CDR3 sequence (DNA): TGTGCCAGCAGCTTCAACAGATACGAGCAGTTCTTC. This sequence encodes CASSFNRYEQFF.